This T cell receptor beta chain is from a study of cytomegalovirus exposure and HLA in healthy donors. General observations from the study: Rarity held for most TCR sequences, but there were some public TCRs that occurred in many donors. Researchers counted roughly 150 TCR beta chains as cytomegalovirus-associated.

Measured with immunoSEQ multiplex PCR; TCRdb has only the in-frame clones, and not every one. The sample gives some 310,000 clones, roughly 90% of which show up once; more than 0.95% is in the top ten. Germline V CDR1 and CDR2: ENHRY, SYGVKD. Between the trimmed V and J ends, which lost 8 bases and 1 base, there was a span of 14 bases. This CDR3 contains 14 residues. As regards this clone: Its antigen remains unknown.

This clonotype was sampled from a man aged 25-40 years in good health and CMV-seronegative. Sequenced sample: PBMCs. This sequence joins TRBV10-3 and TRBJ1-1; tentative D call: TRBD1 (6 bases). The CDR3 spells CAIRDTIANTEAFF. The CDR3 DNA reads TGTGCCATCCGGGACACGATTGCGAACACTGAAGCTTTCTTT.